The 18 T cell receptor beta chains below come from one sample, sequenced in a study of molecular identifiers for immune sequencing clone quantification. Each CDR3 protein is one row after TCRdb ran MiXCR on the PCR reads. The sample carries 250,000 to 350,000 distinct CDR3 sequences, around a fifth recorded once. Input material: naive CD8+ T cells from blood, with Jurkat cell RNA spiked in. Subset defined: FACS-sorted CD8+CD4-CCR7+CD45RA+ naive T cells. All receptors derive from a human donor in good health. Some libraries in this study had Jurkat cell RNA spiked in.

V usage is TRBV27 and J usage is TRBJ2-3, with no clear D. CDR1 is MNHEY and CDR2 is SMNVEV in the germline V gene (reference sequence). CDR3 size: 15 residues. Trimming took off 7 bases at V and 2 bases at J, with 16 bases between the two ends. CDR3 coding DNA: TGTGCCAGCAATTTGTACTATCGAACCACAGATACGCAGTATTTT. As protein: CASNLYYRTTDTQYF.

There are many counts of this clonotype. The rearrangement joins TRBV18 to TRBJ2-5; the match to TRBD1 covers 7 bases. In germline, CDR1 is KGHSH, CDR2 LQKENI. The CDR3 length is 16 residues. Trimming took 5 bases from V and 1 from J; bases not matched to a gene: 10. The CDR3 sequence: CASSTEGQQIQETQYF. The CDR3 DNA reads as TGTGCCAGCTCAACCGAGGGACAGCAGATCCAAGAGACCCAGTACTTC.

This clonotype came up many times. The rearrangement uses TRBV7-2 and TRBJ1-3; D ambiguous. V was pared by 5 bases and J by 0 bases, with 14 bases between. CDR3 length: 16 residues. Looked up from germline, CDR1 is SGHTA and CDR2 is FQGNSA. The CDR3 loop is CASSPDSTLSGNTIYF. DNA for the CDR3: TGTGCCAGCAGCCCGGACTCAACCCTCTCTGGAAACACCATATATTTT.

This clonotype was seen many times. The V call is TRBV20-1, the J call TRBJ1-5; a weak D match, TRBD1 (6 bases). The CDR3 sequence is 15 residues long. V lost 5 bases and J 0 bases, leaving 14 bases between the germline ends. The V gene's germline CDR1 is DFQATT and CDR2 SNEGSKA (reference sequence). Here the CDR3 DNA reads TGCAGTGCTGCGAGAGGACAGATTAGCAATCAGCCCCAGCATTTT. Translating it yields CSAARGQISNQPQHF.

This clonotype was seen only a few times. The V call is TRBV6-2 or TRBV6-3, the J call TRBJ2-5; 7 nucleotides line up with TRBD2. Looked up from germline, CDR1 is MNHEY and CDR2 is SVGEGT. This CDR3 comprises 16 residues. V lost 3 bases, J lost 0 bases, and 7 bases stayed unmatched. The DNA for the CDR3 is TGTGCCAGCAGTTATCGGCTAGCGGACTACCAAGAGACCCAGTACTTC. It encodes CASSYRLADYQETQYF.

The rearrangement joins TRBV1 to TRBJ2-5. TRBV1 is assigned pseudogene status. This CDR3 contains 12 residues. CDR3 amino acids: CTSSHVQETQYF. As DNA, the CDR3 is TGCACCAGCAGCCATGTACAAGAGACCCAGTACTTC.

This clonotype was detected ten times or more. The CDR3 nucleotides read TGTGCCAGCAGTTACGGCGGGGCGTCTGAAAAACTGTTTTTT. Translating gives CASSYGGASEKLFF. The chain couples TRBV6-5 to TRBJ1-4; TRBD1 might be the D (5 bases). The CDR3 sequence is 14 residues long. V lost 2 bases and J lost 7, with 11 bases in between. Germline lookup yields CDR1 MNHEY and CDR2 SVGAGI.

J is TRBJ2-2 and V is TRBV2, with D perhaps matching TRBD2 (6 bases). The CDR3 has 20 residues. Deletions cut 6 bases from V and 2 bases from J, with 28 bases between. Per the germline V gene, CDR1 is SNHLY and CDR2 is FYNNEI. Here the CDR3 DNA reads TGTGCCAGCAGCCGTCGGGGGTTGGGGTCCACGTCTGAAAACACCGGGGAGCTGTTTTTT. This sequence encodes CASSRRGLGSTSENTGELFF.

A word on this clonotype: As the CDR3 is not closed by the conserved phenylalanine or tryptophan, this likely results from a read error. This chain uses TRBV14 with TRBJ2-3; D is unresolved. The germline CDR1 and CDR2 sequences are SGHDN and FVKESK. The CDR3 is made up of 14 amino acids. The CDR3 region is CASSQLSNTDMQYL. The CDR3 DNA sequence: TGTGCCAGCAGCCAACTGAGTAACACAGATATGCAGTATTTA.

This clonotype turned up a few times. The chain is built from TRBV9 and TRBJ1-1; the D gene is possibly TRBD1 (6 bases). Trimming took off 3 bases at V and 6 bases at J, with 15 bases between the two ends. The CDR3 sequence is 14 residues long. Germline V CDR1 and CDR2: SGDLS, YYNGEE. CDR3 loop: CASSAGGGTPEAFF. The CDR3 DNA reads TGTGCCAGCAGCGCGGGAGGGGGGACCCCTGAAGCTTTCTTT.

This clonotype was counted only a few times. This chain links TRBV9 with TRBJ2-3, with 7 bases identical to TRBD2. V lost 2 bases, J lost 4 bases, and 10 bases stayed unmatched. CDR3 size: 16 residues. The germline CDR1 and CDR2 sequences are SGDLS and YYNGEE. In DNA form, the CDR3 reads TGTGCCAGCAGCGTGGGCGGGAGTGTTTACGCAGATACGCAGTATTTT. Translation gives CASSVGGSVYADTQYF.

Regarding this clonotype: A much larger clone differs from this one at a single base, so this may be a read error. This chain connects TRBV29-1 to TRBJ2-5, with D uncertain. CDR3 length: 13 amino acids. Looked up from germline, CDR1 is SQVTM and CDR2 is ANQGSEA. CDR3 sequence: CSVVAEYQGTQYF. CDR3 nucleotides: TGCAGCGTTGTCGCAGAGTACCAAGGGACCCAGTACTTC.

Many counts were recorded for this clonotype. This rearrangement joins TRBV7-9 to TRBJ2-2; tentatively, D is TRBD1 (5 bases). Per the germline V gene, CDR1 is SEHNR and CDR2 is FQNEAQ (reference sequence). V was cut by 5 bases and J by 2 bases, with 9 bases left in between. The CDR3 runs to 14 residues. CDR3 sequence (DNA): TGTGCCAGCAGCCGGACAAGTAACACCGGGGAGCTGTTTTTT. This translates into CASSRTSNTGELFF.

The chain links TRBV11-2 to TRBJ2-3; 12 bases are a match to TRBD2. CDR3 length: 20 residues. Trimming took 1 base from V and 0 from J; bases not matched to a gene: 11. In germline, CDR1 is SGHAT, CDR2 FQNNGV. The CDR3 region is CASSLVGTSGPHGSTDTQYF. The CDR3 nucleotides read TGTGCCAGCAGCTTAGTTGGGACTAGCGGGCCCCACGGTAGCACAGATACGCAGTATTTT.

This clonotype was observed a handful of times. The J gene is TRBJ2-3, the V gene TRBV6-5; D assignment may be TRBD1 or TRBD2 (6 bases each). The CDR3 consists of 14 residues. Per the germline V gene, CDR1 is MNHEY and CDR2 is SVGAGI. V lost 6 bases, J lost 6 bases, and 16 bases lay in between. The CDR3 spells CASSSPGAPDTQYF. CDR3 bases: TGTGCCAGCAGCTCTCCGGGGGCTCCGGATACGCAGTATTTT.

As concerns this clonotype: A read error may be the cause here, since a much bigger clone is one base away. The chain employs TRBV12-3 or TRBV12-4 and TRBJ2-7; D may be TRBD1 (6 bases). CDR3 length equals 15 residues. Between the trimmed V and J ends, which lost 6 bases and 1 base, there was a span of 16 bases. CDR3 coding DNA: TGTGCCAGCAGCGATGGGATAGGGGGTTCCTACGAGCAGTACTTC. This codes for CASSDGIGGSYEQYF.

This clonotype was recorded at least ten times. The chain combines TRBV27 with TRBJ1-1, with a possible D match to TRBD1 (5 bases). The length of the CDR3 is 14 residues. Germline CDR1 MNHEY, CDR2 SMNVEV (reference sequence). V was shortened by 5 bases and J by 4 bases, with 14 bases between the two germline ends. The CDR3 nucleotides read TGTGCCAGCAGTACACTGGGGGTAGGCACTGAAGCTTTCTTT. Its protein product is CASSTLGVGTEAFF.

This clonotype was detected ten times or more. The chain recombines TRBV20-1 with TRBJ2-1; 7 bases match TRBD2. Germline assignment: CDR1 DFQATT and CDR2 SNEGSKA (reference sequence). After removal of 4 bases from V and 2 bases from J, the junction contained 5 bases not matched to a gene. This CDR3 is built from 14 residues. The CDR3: CSAIGLVPYNEQFF. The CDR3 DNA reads TGCAGTGCTATAGGACTAGTTCCCTACAATGAGCAGTTCTTC.